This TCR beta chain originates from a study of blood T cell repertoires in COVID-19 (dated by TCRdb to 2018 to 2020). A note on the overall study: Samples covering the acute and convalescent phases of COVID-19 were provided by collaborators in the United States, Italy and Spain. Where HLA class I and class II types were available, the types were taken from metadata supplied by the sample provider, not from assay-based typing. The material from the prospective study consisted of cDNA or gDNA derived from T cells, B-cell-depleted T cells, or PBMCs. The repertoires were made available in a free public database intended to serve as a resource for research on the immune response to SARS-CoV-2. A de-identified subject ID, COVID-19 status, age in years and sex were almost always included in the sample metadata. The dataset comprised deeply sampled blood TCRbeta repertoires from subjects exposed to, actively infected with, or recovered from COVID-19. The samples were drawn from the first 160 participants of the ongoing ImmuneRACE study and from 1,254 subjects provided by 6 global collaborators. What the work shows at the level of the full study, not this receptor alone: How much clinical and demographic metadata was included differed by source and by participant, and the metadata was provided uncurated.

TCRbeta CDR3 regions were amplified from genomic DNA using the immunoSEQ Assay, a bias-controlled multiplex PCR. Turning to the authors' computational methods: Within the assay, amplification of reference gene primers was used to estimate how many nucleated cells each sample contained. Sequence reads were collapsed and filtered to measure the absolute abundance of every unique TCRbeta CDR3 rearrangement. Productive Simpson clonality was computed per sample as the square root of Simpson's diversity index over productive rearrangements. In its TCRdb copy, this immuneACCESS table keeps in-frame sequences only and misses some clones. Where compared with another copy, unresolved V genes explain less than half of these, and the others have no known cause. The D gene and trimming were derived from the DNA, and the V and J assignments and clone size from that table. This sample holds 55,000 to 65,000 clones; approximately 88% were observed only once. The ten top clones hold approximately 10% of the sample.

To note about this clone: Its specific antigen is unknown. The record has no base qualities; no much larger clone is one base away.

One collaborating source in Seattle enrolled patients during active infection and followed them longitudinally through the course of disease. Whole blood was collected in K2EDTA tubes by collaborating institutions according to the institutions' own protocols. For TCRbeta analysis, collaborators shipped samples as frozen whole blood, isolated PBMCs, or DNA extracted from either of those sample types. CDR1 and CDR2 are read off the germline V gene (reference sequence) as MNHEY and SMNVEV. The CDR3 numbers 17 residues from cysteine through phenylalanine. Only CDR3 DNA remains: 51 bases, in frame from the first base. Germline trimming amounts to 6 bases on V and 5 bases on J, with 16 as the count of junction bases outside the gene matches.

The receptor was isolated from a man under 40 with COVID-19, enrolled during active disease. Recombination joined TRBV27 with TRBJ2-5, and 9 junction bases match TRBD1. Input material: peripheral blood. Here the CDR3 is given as CASSLVGADRGGETQYF. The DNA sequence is TGTGCCAGCAGCCTCGTGGGGGCGGACAGGGGAGGGGAGACCCAGTACTTC.